The 12 T cell receptor beta chains in this list originate from one sample, sequenced in a study of early T cells in non-severe SARS-CoV-2 infection (dated by TCRdb to the early 2020s). Library prep was done by 5' RACE. These reads were obtained on a NextSeq 500. Clones were called with MiXCR by TCRdb after fastp trimmed the public reads at Q25, and only in-frame beta chains were retained. CDR3 protein duplicates are merged, each entry listing the most common genes and DNA. The sample contains about 43,000 distinct CDR3 sequences, roughly 10% of them found a single time. The ten largest account for around a tenth of the sample. The source material was whole blood. These receptors all come from an adult who was a healthcare worker with PCR-confirmed SARS-CoV-2 infection or an uninfected control (not recorded which).

This clonotype was found many times. The rearrangement joins TRBV3-1 to TRBJ2-3; 8 nucleotides agree with TRBD1. From germline, CDR1 is LGHDT and CDR2 YNNKEL (reference sequence). This CDR3 has 13 amino acids. Trimming at V came to 5 bases and at J to 10 bases, leaving 8 bases not matched to a gene. The CDR3 DNA sequence: TGTGCCAGCAGCACCTTGAGACAGGGGTCGCAGTATTTT. It yields the protein CASSTLRQGSQYF.

The table lists this clonotype with a few counts. The CDR3 DNA is TGTGCCAGCCAGCAGGATGCCCCCGGGACAGCTTACGAGCAGTACTTC. It translates to CASQQDAPGTAYEQYF. The V gene is TRBV11-2, the J gene TRBJ2-7; 7 nucleotides align to TRBD1. In germline, CDR1 is SGHAT, CDR2 FQNNGV. CDR3 length equals 16 residues. Trimming cost V 8 bases and J 4 bases; bases outside gene matches: 17.

This clonotype occurred many times. CDR3 sequence (DNA): TGCAGTGGAAGGGGGCGGGAGACCCAGTACTTC. This gives the protein CSGRGRETQYF. The V and J genes are TRBV20-1 and TRBJ2-5; TRBD1 agrees at 7 bases. This CDR3 is 11 amino acids long. Looked up from germline, CDR1 is DFQATT and CDR2 is SNEGSKA (reference sequence). Trimming at V came to 7 bases and at J to 5 bases, leaving 4 bases not matched to a gene.

This chain links TRBV24-1 with TRBJ2-3; D gene uncertain. V was cut by 0 bases and J by 2 bases, with 8 bases left in between. The CDR3 is made up of 15 amino acids. The germline gives CDR1 KGHDR, CDR2 SFDVKD. Here the CDR3 reads CATSDLGRNTDTQYF. The CDR3 coding sequence is TGTGCCACCAGTGATTTGGGCAGAAACACAGATACGCAGTATTTT.

In this sample, this clonotype turned up many times. The chain is built from TRBV21-1 and TRBJ1-5; TRBD1 is the table's D call and was not checked against the DNA. TRBV21-1 is assigned pseudogene status. The CDR3 length is 15 residues. In DNA, the CDR3 is TGTGCCAGCAGCCCCCAACAGGGTAGCAATCAGCCCCAGCATTTT. This sequence encodes CASSPQQGSNQPQHF.

At least ten counts were recorded for this clonotype. The chain employs TRBV9 and TRBJ2-3, with a tentative D call TRBD2 (6 bases). This CDR3 has 15 amino acids. Germline V gene data show CDR1 as SGDLS and CDR2 as YYNGEE. Trimming left V 3 bases short and J 0 bases short, with 11 bases between. The CDR3 is CASSGDFSSTDTQYF. CDR3 bases: TGTGCCAGCAGCGGGGACTTTTCTAGCACAGATACGCAGTATTTT.

This clonotype occurred a few times. The rearrangement links TRBV10-3 to TRBJ1-1, with a tentative D call TRBD1 (6 bases). The germline V gene encodes CDR1 ENHRY and CDR2 SYGVKD. V was trimmed by 5 bases and J by 0 bases, leaving 10 bases between them. The CDR3 loop spans 14 amino acids. As DNA, the CDR3 is TGTGCCATCAGTAAACAGGGCATGAACACTGAAGCTTTCTTT. Its translation: CAISKQGMNTEAFF.

This clonotype was detected a few times. This chain uses TRBV30 with TRBJ2-7; D possibly corresponds to TRBD1 (6 bases). The ends were cut back, 2 bases at V and 3 bases at J, with 17 bases in the middle. Germline-derived CDR1 and CDR2 are GTSNPN and SVGIG (reference sequence). The CDR3 is made up of 15 amino acids. In DNA form, the CDR3 reads TGTGCCTGGAGTAAAAGGGGGACACCTGACTACGAGCAGTACTTC. Translating gives CAWSKRGTPDYEQYF.

This clonotype has a count of ten or more. The V and J genes are TRBV5-1 and TRBJ1-6; 9 bases map to TRBD1. The CDR3 runs to 15 residues. With V trimmed by 7 bases and J by 9 bases, 11 bases remained unmatched. The germline gives CDR1 SGHRS, CDR2 YFSETQ. CDR3 sequence (DNA): TGCGCCAGCGGCATAGGGGACAGGGTGGTTTCACCCCTCCACTTT. Amino acids: CASGIGDRVVSPLHF.

J is TRBJ2-5 and V is TRBV11-2, with D unclear. Per germline, CDR1 SGHAT and CDR2 FQNNGV. V dropped 0 bases and J dropped 2 bases, with 4 bases sitting between them. The CDR3 has 13 residues. The CDR3 DNA is TGTGCCAGCAGCTTAGACTATCAAGAGACCCAGTACTTC. Its translation: CASSLDYQETQYF.

This clonotype was counted at least ten times. The chain uses TRBV29-1 and TRBJ2-3; 7 bases line up with TRBD2. This CDR3 comprises 13 residues. Trimming removed 4 bases from V and 1 base from J; junction bases left unmatched: 2. Germline assignment: CDR1 SQVTM and CDR2 ANQGSEA. CDR3: CSVVAGGTDTQYF. Written as DNA, the CDR3 is TGCAGCGTTGTGGCGGGGGGCACAGATACGCAGTATTTT.

The chain employs TRBV7-2 and TRBJ1-1; tentatively, D is TRBD1 (5 bases). There are 16 residues in the CDR3. Germline V gene lookup returns CDR1 SGHTA and CDR2 FQGNSA. Trimming shortened V by 5 bases and J by 0 bases, and 16 bases separated the two germline ends. The CDR3 nucleotides read TGTGCCAGCAGCCGGGGCCGGGGAGGGATGAACACTGAAGCTTTCTTT. Translated, it gives CASSRGRGGMNTEAFF.